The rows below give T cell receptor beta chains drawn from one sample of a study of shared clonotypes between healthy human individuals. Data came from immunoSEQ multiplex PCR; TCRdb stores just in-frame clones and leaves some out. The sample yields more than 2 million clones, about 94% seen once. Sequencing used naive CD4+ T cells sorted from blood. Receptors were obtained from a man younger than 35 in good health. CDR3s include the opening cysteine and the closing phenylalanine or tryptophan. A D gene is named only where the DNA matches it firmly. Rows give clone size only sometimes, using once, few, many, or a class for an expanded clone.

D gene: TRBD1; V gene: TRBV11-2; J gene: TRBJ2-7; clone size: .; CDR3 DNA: TGTGCCAGCAGCTTAGATCAGGACAGGGCCGAGCAGTACTTC; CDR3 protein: CASSLDQDRAEQYF
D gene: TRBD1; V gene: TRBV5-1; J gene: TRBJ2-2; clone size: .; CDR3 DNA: TGCGCCAGCAGCCTTAAACCGGGACAGGGGGCCCCCGGGGAGCTGTTTTTT; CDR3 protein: CASSLKPGQGAPGELFF
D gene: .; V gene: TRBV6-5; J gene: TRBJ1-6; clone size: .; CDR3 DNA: TGTGCCAGCATGGCGCAGGGCTCACCCCTCCACTTT; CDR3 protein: CASMAQGSPLHF
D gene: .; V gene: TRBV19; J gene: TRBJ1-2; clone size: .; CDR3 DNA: TGTGCCAGTAGTATCTGGAGCGACTATGGCTACACCTTC; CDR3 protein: CASSIWSDYGYTF
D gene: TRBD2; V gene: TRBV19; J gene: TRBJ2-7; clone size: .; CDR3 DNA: TGTGCCAGTAGTATAGTTACTAGCGGGGCCTACGAGCAGTACTTC; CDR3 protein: CASSIVTSGAYEQYF
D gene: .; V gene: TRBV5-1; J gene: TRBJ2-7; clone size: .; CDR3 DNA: TGCGCCAGCAGCTCCAGGGTAGGGGATTTGGACTACGAGCAGTACTTC; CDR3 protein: CASSSRVGDLDYEQYF
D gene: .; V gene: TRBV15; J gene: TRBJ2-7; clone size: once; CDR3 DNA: TGTGCCACCAGCAGAGATAGGGGCTACGAGCAGTACTTC; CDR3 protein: CATSRDRGYEQYF
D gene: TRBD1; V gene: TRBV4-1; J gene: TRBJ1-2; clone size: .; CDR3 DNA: TGCGCCAGCAGCCAAGGTTTGGACAGGGGTAACTATGGCTACACCTTC; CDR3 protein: CASSQGLDRGNYGYTF
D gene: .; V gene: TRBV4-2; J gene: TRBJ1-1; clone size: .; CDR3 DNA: TGTGCCAGCAGCCAAGATCTGGTGTTGAACACTGAAGCTTTCTTT; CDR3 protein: CASSQDLVLNTEAFF
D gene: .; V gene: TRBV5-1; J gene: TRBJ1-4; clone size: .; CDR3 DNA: TGCGCCAGCAGCCGGCTCGGAGGTTCGGGTGGGACTAATGAAAAACTGTTTTTT; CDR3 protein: CASSRLGGSGGTNEKLFF
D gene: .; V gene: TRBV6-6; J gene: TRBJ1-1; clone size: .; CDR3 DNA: TGTGCCAGCAGTAAGGGGATCATGAACACTGAAGCTTTCTTT; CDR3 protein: CASSKGIMNTEAFF
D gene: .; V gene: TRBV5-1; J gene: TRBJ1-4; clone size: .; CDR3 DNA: TGCGCCAGCAGCTCCCGGGCCTCAACTAATGAAAAACTGTTTTTT; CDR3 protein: CASSSRASTNEKLFF